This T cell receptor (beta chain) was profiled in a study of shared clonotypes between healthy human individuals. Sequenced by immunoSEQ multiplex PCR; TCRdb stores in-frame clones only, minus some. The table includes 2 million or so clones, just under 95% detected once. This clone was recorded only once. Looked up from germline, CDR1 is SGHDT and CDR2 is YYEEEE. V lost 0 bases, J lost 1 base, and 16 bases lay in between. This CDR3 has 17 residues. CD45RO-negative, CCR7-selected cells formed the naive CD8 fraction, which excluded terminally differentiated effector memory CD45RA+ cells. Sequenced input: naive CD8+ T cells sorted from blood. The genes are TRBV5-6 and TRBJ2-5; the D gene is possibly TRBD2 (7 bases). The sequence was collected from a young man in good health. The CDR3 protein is CASSLAKNGGRQETQYF. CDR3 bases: TGTGCCAGCAGCTTGGCCAAGAACGGGGGGCGCCAAGAGACCCAGTACTTC. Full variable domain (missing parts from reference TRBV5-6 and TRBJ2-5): DAGVTQSPTHLIKTRGQQVTLRCSPKSGHDTVSWYQQALGQGPQFIFQYYEEEERQRGNFPDRFSGHQFPNYSSELNVNALLLGDSALYLCASSLAKNGGRQETQYFGPGTRLLVL.